These 29 T cell receptor beta chains share one sample of origin, sequenced in a study of blood T cell repertoires in COVID-19. Some clones are missing from TCRdb's copy, which holds only in-frame ones; the method was immunoSEQ multiplex PCR. The table includes over 400,000 clones, approximately 85% detected once. Sequencing was done on a sample of peripheral blood. These TCRs come from a human donor in a cohort sampled during active COVID-19.

The genes are TRBV7-2 and TRBJ1-2, with 9 positions matching TRBD1. Germline values: CDR1 SGHTA, CDR2 FQGNSA. The CDR3 is 14 amino acids. Germline trimming cut 0 bases from V and 8 bases from J; bases unmatched to any gene: 4. The CDR3 is CASSLAGQGRGYTF. CDR3 nucleotide sequence: TGTGCCAGCAGCTTAGCGGGACAGGGTCGAGGCTACACCTTC.

The chain recombines TRBV29-1 with TRBJ1-1; the D is unclear. Germline V CDR1 and CDR2: SQVTM, ANQGSEA. The CDR3 extends over 14 amino acids. V dropped 7 bases and J dropped 5 bases, with 20 bases sitting between them. CDR3 amino acids: CSGTQVPGYTEAFF. CDR3 sequence (DNA): TGCAGCGGAACGCAGGTCCCGGGATATACTGAAGCTTTCTTT.

This clone showed up many times. The chain couples TRBV6-2 or TRBV6-3 to TRBJ1-6; D unresolved. There are 13 residues in the CDR3. Trimming stripped 2 bases from V and 11 bases from J, with 10 bases between. Germline lookup yields CDR1 MNHEY and CDR2 SVGEGT. In DNA form, the CDR3 reads TGTGCCAGCAGTTACACTTCGCTAACACCCCTCCACTTT. Amino acid sequence: CASSYTSLTPLHF.

CDR3 nucleotide sequence: TGTGCCAGCAGCCCGACCCGACAGGTTATTATGGGCTACACCTTC. Translating gives CASSPTRQVIMGYTF. This chain links TRBV28 with TRBJ1-2, with D perhaps TRBD1 (6 bases). The CDR3 is 15 residues long. Germline V gives CDR1 MDHEN, CDR2 SYDVKM. Trimming pared 6 bases from V and 8 bases from J, leaving 22 bases between.

The rearrangement uses TRBV18 and TRBJ2-7, with TRBD1 matching over 9 bases. Germline V gene data show CDR1 as KGHSH and CDR2 as LQKENI. The CDR3 loop spans 14 amino acids. V shed 6 bases and J 1 base; nucleotides not matched to a gene: 4. DNA for the CDR3: TGTGCCAGCTCCGGGACAGGGTCTTCCTACGAGCAGTACTTC. It yields the protein CASSGTGSSYEQYF.

This chain links TRBV5-5 with TRBJ1-3; 8 positions match TRBD1. The CDR3 covers 16 residues. Germline CDR1 is SGHKS and CDR2 is YYEKEE (reference sequence). Trimming removed 0 bases from V and 0 bases from J; junction bases left unmatched: 2. The CDR3 reads CASSLGTGNSGNTIYF. The DNA for the CDR3 is TGTGCCAGCAGCTTGGGGACAGGGAACTCTGGAAACACCATATATTTT.

The chain employs TRBV28 and TRBJ2-3; no firm D call. With 2 bases removed from V and 3 bases from J, the gap between germline ends came to 9 bases. CDR3 length equals 14 residues. CDR1 and CDR2 from the germline V gene are MDHEN and SYDVKM. CDR3 sequence reads: CASSLVQTTDTQYF. CDR3 coding DNA: TGTGCCAGCAGTTTAGTGCAGACAACAGATACGCAGTATTTT.

The rearrangement uses TRBV19 and TRBJ2-1; 7 positions agree with TRBD2. Unmatched junction bases numbered 11, after V lost 3 bases and J lost 6 bases. This CDR3 contains 16 residues. CDR1 is LNHDA, CDR2 SQIVND, per germline (reference sequence). This chain's CDR3 is CASSIVGDYKINEQFF. The CDR3 bases are TGTGCCAGTAGTATTGTGGGGGACTACAAAATCAATGAGCAGTTCTTC.

This chain uses TRBV28 with TRBJ1-6; D ambiguous. Germline assignment: CDR1 MDHEN and CDR2 SYDVKM. This CDR3 has 10 amino acids. V was clipped by 6 bases and J by 10 bases, with 4 bases between them. In DNA, the CDR3 is TGTGCCAGCAGCCCGTCACCCCTCCACTTT. This translates into CASSPSPLHF.

The rearrangement joins TRBV29-1 to TRBJ2-3; D unresolved. The ends were cut back, 1 base at V and 5 bases at J, with 13 bases in the middle. Germline V gives CDR1 SQVTM, CDR2 ANQGSEA. The CDR3 is 14 residues long. CDR3 nucleotide sequence: TGCAGCGTTGAAGTGGGCCTCTCCGTAGATACGCAGTATTTT. Protein product: CSVEVGLSVDTQYF.

This clone occurred once. The rearrangement joins TRBV2 to TRBJ2-5; D perhaps matches TRBD1 (5 bases). V lost 5 bases, J lost 4 bases, and 11 bases lay in between. This CDR3 comprises 13 residues. Germline CDR1 reads SNHLY; CDR2 reads FYNNEI. The CDR3 reads CASSRQGGETQYF. CDR3 DNA sequence: TGTGCCAGCAGTCGGCAGGGTGGAGAGACCCAGTACTTC.

The chain combines TRBV5-5 with TRBJ1-2; a weak D match, TRBD1 (6 bases). V lost 4 bases and J lost 0, with 13 bases in between. CDR3 length: 15 residues. Germline assignment: CDR1 SGHKS and CDR2 YYEKEE (reference sequence). CDR3 nucleotides: TGTGCCAGCAGCGGGAGGGGGTCCCCTAACTATGGCTACACCTTC. It is translated as CASSGRGSPNYGYTF.

The gene calls are TRBV9 and TRBJ1-6, with D hard to call. V was cut by 4 bases and J by 10 bases, with 12 bases left in between. From germline, CDR1 is SGDLS and CDR2 YYNGEE. The CDR3 has 13 amino acids. CDR3 amino acids: CASSPAVGSPLHF. The DNA for the CDR3 is TGTGCCAGCAGCCCAGCGGTAGGCTCACCCCTCCACTTT.

The chain employs TRBV3-1 (or the pseudogene TRBV3-2) and TRBJ1-1, with D unclear. V lost 2 bases and J 5 bases, leaving 12 bases between the germline ends. Per the germline V gene, CDR1 is LGHDT and CDR2 is YNNKEL (reference sequence). The CDR3 extends over 14 amino acids. CDR3 coding DNA: TGTGCCAGCAGCCAAAACTACCTTGTTACTGAAGCTTTCTTT. Amino acid sequence: CASSQNYLVTEAFF.

This chain connects TRBV6-5 to TRBJ2-5, with D tentatively TRBD2 (6 bases). V was shortened by 2 bases and J by 5 bases, with 12 bases between the two germline ends. The CDR3 runs 14 residues. Germline V gene sequence: CDR1 MNHEY, CDR2 SVGAGI. CDR3 amino acids: CASSYVGEEETQYF. The CDR3 nucleotides are TGTGCCAGCAGTTACGTGGGGGAGGAGGAGACCCAGTACTTC.

This clone was recorded once. The chain is built from TRBV27 and TRBJ1-5; 9 nucleotides match TRBD1. In germline, CDR1 is MNHEY, CDR2 SMNVEV (reference sequence). This CDR3 is 16 amino acids long. V lost 3 bases and J lost 1; bases outside the gene matches: 4. The CDR3 coding sequence is TGTGCCAGCAGTTTGCCGGACAGGGGAAGCAATCAGCCCCAGCATTTT. Encoded protein: CASSLPDRGSNQPQHF.

This clone was seen just once. The chain uses TRBV28 and TRBJ1-3, with D tentatively TRBD1 (5 bases). This CDR3 comprises 14 residues. Germline V gene data show CDR1 as MDHEN and CDR2 as SYDVKM. V was pared by 2 bases and J by 4 bases, with 9 bases between. The CDR3: CASSLTRAGNTIYF. CDR3 nucleotides: TGTGCCAGCAGTTTAACCAGGGCAGGAAACACCATATATTTT.

This chain uses TRBV4-3 with TRBJ1-2, with TRBD1 matching 10 bases. The V and J ends lost 1 base and 1 base, in that order; junction bases with no gene match: 3. CDR1 is LGHNA and CDR2 is YSLEER in the germline V gene. The CDR3 has 16 residues. CDR3 nucleotide sequence: TGCGCCAGCAGCCAAGCCGGGACAGGGGTTAACTATGGCTACACCTTC. Amino acid sequence: CASSQAGTGVNYGYTF.

The rearrangement links TRBV19 to TRBJ2-5; 7 bases map to TRBD1. Germline V lookup: CDR1 LNHDA, CDR2 SQIVND (reference sequence). The J segment lost 5 bases and the V segment lost 3 bases, leaving 15 bases of the junction unmatched. The CDR3 length is 17 residues. The CDR3 DNA is TGTGCCAGTAGTATCCGCCCGGCACAGGGGAGCAGGGAGACCCAGTACTTC. Translated, it gives CASSIRPAQGSRETQYF.

The chain is built from TRBV7-3 and TRBJ2-6; the match to TRBD2 covers 7 bases. This CDR3 has 17 amino acids. CDR1 and CDR2 from the germline V gene are SGHTA and FQGTGA. J gave up 0 bases and V 8 bases, and 10 bases lay outside the gene matches. The CDR3 sequence is CASGEGPRPSGANVLTF. In nucleotides, the CDR3 is TGTGCCAGCGGGGAGGGGCCCCGACCCTCTGGGGCCAACGTCCTGACTTTC.

This chain connects TRBV19 to TRBJ2-1; TRBD2 agrees at 10 bases. CDR1 and CDR2 from the germline V gene are LNHDA and SQIVND (reference sequence). The CDR3 has 19 residues. J gave up 0 bases and V 7 bases, and 15 bases lay outside the gene matches. CDR3 coding DNA: TGTGCCAGTACTCCCCCAAGCGGGAGGGCCAGTAGCTCCTACAATGAGCAGTTCTTC. Encoded protein: CASTPPSGRASSSYNEQFF.

V is TRBV6-2 or TRBV6-3 and J is TRBJ1-2; TRBD1 matches at 10 bases. This CDR3 comprises 18 residues. Trimming cost V 3 bases and J 0 bases; bases outside gene matches: 10. Germline lookup yields CDR1 MNHEY and CDR2 SVGEGT. The DNA for the CDR3 is TGTGCCAGCAGTTATTGGCGGGACAGGGGAACTTCTAACTATGGCTACACCTTC. This gives the protein CASSYWRDRGTSNYGYTF.

This clone was observed a single time. The rearrangement uses TRBV6-6 and TRBJ2-4, with TRBD2 as a possible D gene (5 bases). Germline V gives CDR1 MNHNY, CDR2 SVGAGI (reference sequence). V lost 6 bases and J lost 4, with 16 bases in between. The CDR3 totals 15 residues. CDR3 sequence: CASRVGLSGKNIQYF. For the CDR3, the DNA is TGTGCCAGCAGAGTCGGACTTTCGGGAAAAAACATTCAGTACTTC.

The chain uses TRBV24-1 and TRBJ2-2; TRBD2 matches 11 bases. CDR1 is KGHDR, CDR2 SFDVKD, per germline. The CDR3 sequence is 19 residues long. V was clipped by 2 bases and J by 2 bases; unmatched bases: 9. The chain's CDR3 is CATSDSRISGRDNTGELFF. The CDR3 nucleotides read TGTGCCACCAGTGATTCAAGAATTAGCGGGAGGGACAACACCGGGGAGCTGTTTTTT.

The chain uses TRBV9 and TRBJ2-3, with 7 bases matching TRBD2. The CDR3 is made up of 16 amino acids. Germline V gives CDR1 SGDLS, CDR2 YYNGEE. After removal of 0 bases from V and 2 bases from J, the junction contained 6 bases not matched to a gene. This CDR3 is CASSVGSGHSTDTQYF. The CDR3 nucleotides read TGTGCCAGCAGCGTAGGTAGCGGGCACTCCACAGATACGCAGTATTTT.

The chain uses TRBV6-5 and TRBJ1-2; D is perhaps TRBD1 (5 bases). Germline values: CDR1 MNHEY, CDR2 SVGAGI. The CDR3 loop spans 16 amino acids. The germline V and J ends were trimmed by 3 bases and 4 bases, with 18 bases remaining between them. The CDR3 sequence: CASSYLGSRAPYGYTF. DNA of the CDR3: TGTGCCAGCAGTTATCTCGGCAGCAGGGCCCCCTATGGCTACACCTTC.

This clone occurred a few times. The chain carries TRBV10-1 and TRBJ2-7; maybe TRBD1 (5 bases). The CDR3 sequence is 14 residues long. The V gene lost 3 bases and the J gene lost 2 bases, with 11 bases spanning the gap. Germline V lookup: CDR1 WNHNN, CDR2 SYGVQD (reference sequence). In nucleotides, the CDR3 is TGCGCCAGCAGTGAAGGCATAGGGGCCTACGAGCAGTACTTC. It encodes CASSEGIGAYEQYF.

The chain joins TRBV28 to TRBJ1-4; D is perhaps TRBD1 (5 bases). V lost 7 bases and J 6 bases, leaving 15 bases between the germline ends. Per germline, CDR1 MDHEN and CDR2 SYDVKM. The CDR3 is 14 residues long. CDR3 loop: CASNQPGADEKLFF. CDR3 DNA sequence: TGTGCCAGCAACCAGCCTGGGGCTGATGAAAAACTGTTTTTT.

This clone was detected only once. The chain recombines TRBV2 with TRBJ2-7, with 9 bases aligning to TRBD2. J was trimmed by 7 bases and V by 6 bases; bases with no gene match: 10. The germline V gene has CDR1 SNHLY and CDR2 FYNNEI. This CDR3 is 14 amino acids long. CDR3 residues: CASRAASGNREQYF. The CDR3 DNA reads TGTGCCAGCAGAGCGGCTAGCGGGAACCGTGAGCAGTACTTC.